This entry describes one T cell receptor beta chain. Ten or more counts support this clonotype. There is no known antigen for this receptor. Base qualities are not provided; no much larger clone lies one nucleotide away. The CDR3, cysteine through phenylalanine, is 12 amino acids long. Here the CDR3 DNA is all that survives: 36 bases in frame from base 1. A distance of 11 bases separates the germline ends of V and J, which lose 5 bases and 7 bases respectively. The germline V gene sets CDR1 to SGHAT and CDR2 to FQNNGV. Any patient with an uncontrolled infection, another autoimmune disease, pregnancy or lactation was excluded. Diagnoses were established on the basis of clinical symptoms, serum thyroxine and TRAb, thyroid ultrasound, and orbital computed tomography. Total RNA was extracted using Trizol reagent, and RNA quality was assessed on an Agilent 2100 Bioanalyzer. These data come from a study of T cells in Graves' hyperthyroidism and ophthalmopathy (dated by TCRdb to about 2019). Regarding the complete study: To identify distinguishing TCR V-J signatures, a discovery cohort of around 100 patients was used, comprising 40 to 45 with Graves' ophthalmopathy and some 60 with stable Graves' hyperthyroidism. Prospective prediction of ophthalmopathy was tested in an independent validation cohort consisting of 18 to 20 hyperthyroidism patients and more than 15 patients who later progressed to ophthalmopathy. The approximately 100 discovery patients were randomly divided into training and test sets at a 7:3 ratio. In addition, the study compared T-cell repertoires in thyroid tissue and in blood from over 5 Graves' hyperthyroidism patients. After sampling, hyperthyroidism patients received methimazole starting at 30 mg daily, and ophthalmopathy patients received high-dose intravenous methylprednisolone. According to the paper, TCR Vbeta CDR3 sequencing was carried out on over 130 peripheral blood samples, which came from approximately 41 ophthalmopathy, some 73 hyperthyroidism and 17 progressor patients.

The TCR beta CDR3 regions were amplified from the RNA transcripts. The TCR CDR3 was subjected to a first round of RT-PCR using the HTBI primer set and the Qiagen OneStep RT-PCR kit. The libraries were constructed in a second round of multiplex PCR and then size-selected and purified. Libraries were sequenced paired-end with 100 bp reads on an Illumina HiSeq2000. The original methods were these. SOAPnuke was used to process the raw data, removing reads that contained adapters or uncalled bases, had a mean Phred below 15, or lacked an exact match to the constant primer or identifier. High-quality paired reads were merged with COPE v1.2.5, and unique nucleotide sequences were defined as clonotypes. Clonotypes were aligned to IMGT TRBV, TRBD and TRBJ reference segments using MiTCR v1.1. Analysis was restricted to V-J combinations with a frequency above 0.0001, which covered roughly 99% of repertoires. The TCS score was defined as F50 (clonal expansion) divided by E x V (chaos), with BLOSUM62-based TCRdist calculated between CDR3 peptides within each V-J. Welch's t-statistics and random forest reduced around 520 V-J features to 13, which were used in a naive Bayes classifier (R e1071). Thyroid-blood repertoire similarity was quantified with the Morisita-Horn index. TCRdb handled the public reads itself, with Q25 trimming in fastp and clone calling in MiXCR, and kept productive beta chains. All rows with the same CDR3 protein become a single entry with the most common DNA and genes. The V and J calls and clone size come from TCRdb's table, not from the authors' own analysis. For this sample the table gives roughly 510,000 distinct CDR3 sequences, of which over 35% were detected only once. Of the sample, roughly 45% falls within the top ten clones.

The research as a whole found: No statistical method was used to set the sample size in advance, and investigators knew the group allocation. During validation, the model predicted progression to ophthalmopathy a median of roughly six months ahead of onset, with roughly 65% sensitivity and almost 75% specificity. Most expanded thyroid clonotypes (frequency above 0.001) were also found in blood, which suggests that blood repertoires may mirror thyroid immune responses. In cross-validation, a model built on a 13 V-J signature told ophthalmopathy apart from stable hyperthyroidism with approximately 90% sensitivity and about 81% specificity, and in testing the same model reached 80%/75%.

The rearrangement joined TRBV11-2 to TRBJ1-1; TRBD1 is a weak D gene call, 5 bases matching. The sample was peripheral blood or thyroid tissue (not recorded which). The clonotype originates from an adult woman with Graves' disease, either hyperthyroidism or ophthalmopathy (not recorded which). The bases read TGTGCCAGCAGCGTAGGGGCAGTTGAAGCTTTCTTT. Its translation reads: CASSVGAVEAFF.